This T cell receptor (beta chain) was sequenced during a study of PD-1 blockade in classical Hodgkin lymphoma. Study background: Patients in the cohort were put on intravenous nivolumab, 3 mg/kg every 2 weeks. Study-level findings and limits: Complete responders started with a diversity level that resembled newly diagnosed patients at baseline. Newly diagnosed patients were said to have less baseline TCR diversity than healthy donors did.

Clones were sequenced by immunoSEQ multiplex PCR, and TCRdb holds only the in-frame ones, with some missing. The sample comprises some 28,000 clones, over 70% of which are singletons, and 15% to 20% rests with the top ten. Time point defined: cycle 4 day 1 (C4D1), after five to seven weeks of nivolumab. Relapse was seen in all patients after autologous stem cell transplantation, and brentuximab vedotin exposure was variable. Responses achieved at best were complete response, partial response or progressive disease. V gave up 2 bases and J gave up 6 bases; unmatched junction bases: 3. The germline V gene encodes CDR1 SNHLY and CDR2 FYNNEI. The CDR3 is 13 residues long. Worth noting for this clone: The antigen remains unidentified.

The input for sequencing was peripheral blood mononuclear cells (PBMCs), taken before the fourth cycle of nivolumab. V and J are TRBV2 and TRBJ1-1; TRBD1 agrees at 7 bases. This TCR derives from a human donor with classical Hodgkin lymphoma. CDR3 in DNA: TGTGCCAGCAGTGAACAGGGGGACGCTGAAGCTTTCTTT. The encoded protein is CASSEQGDAEAFF. The variable domain in full, completed from reference TRBV2 and TRBJ1-1, reads EPEVTQTPSHQVTQMGQEVILRCVPISNHLYFYWYRQILGQKVEFLVSFYNNEISEKSEIFDDQFSVERPDGSNFTLKIRSTKLEDSAMYFCASSEQGDAEAFFGQGTRLTVV.